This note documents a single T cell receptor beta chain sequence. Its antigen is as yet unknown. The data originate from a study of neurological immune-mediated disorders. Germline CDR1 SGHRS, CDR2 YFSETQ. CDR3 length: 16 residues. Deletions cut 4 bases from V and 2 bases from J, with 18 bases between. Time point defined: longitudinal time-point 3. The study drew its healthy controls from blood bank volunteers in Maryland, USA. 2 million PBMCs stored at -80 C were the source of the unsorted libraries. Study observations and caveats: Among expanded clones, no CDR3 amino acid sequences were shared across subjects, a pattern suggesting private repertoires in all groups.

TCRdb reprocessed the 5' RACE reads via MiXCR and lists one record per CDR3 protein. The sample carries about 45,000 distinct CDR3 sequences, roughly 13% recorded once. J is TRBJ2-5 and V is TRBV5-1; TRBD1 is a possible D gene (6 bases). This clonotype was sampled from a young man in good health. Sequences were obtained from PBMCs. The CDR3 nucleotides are TGCGCCAGCAGCCCAGGAAAGGACAGTATACAAGAGACCCAGTACTTC. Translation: CASSPGKDSIQETQYF. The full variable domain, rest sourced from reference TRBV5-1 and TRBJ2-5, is KAGVTQTPRYLIKTRGQQVTLSCSPISGHRSVSWYQQTPGQGLQFLFEYFSETQRNKGNFPGRFSGRQFSNSRSEMNVSTLELGDSALYLCASSPGKDSIQETQYFGPGTRLLVL.